The clone carrying this TCR beta chain was counted only a few times. This may be a read error, as it is one base from a much larger clone. The data derive from a study of metastatic and nonmetastatic thyroid tumors. Under the authors' procedure: CDR3 was compared across clinicopathological groups, and the resulting differences were used to build a distant-metastasis classifier for papillary thyroid cancer. From the PCR reads, TCRdb re-called clones with MiXCR. These V and J calls derive from TCRdb rather than the authors' analysis. The sample holds fewer than 12,000 clones, 28% seen once. Patients underwent thyroid surgery, and none had received any treatment before it. V shed 7 bases and J 4 bases; nucleotides not matched to a gene: 2. Germline values: CDR1 MRHNA, CDR2 SNTAGT. The CDR3 contains 13 residues.

The sequence was obtained from a male donor with papillary thyroid cancer or a benign thyroid nodule (not recorded which). Some clones in this sample may be carry-over from other donors' samples. Sequenced material: tumor tissue. The chain combines TRBV6-4 with TRBJ1-2, with 11 nucleotides matching TRBD1. This CDR3 reads CASNGTGGYGYTF. The CDR3 region has the DNA TGTGCCAGCAATGGGACAGGGGGCTATGGCTACACCTTC.